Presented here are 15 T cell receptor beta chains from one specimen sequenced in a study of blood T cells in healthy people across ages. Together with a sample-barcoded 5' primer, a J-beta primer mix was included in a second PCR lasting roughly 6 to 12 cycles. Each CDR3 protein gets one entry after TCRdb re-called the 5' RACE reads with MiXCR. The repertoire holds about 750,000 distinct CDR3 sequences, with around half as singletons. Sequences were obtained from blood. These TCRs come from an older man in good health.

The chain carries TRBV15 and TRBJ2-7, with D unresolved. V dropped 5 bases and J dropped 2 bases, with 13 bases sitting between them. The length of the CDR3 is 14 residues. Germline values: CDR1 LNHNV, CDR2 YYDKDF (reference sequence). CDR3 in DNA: TGTGCCACCAGCCTGACATGGGAAACCTACGAGCAGTACTTC. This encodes CATSLTWETYEQYF.

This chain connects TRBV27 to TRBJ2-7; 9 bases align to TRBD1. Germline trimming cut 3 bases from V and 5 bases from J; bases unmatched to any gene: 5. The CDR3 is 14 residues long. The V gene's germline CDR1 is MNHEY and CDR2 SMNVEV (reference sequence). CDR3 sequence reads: CASSFRDRADEQYF. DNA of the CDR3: TGTGCCAGCAGTTTTAGGGACAGGGCCGACGAGCAGTACTTC.

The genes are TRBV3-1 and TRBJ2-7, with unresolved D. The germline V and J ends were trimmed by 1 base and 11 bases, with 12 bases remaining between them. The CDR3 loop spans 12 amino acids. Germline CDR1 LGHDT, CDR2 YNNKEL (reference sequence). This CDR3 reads CASSQGGLRKYF. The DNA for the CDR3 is TGTGCCAGCAGCCAAGGTGGCCTGAGGAAGTACTTC.

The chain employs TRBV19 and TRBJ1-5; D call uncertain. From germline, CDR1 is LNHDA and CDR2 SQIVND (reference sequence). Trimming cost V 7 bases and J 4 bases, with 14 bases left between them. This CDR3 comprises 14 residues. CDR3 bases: TGTGCCAGTAAGGGCAGATTAGAAAATCAGCCCCAGCATTTT. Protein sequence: CASKGRLENQPQHF.

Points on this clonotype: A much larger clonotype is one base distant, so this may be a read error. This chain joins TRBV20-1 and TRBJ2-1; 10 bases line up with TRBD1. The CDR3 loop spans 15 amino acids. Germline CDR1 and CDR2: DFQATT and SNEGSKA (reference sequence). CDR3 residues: CSANAGQGNLNERFF. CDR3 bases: TGCAGTGCTAACGCGGGACAGGGGAATTTGAATGAGCGGTTCTTC.

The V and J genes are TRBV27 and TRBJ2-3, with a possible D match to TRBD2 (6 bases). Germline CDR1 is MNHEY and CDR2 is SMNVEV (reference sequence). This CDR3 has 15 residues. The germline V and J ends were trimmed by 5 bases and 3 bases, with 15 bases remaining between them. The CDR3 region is CASSPQRALTDTQYF. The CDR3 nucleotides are TGTGCCAGCAGTCCCCAGCGGGCCCTAACAGATACGCAGTATTTT.

Here the CDR3 DNA reads TGCAGTGCTAGAGATAGGCAGGTTGTAGAGACCCAGTACTTC. Its translation: CSARDRQVVETQYF. V is TRBV20-1 and J is TRBJ2-5; D remains ambiguous. With 0 bases removed from V and 4 bases from J, the gap between germline ends came to 12 bases. The CDR3 consists of 14 residues. CDR1 and CDR2 (germline): DFQATT, SNEGSKA (reference sequence).

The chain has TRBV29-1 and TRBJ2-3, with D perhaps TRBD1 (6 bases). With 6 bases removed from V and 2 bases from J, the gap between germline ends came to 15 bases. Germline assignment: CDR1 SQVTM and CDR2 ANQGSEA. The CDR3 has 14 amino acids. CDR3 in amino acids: CSVKGDGVTDTQYF. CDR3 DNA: TGCAGCGTGAAGGGGGATGGGGTCACAGATACGCAGTATTTT.

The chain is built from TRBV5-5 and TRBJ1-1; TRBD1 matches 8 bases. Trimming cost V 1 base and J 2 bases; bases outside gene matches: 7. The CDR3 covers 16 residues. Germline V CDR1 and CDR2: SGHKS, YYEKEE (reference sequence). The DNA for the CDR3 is TGTGCCAGCAGCTTGCGGACAGGGCTAGGAAACACTGAAGCTTTCTTT. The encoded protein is CASSLRTGLGNTEAFF.

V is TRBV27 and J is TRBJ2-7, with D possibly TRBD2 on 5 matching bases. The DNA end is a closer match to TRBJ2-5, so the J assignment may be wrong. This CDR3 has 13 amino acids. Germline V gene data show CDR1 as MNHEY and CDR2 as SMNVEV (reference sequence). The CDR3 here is CASSGESRRTQYF. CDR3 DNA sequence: TGTGCCAGCAGTGGGGAGTCCCGAAGGACCCAGTACTTC.

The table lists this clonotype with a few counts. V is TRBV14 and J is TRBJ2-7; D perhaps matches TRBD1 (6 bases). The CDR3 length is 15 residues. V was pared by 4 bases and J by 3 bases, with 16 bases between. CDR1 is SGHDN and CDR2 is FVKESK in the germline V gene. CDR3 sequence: CASSRPGDGFYEQYF. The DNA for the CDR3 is TGTGCCAGCAGCCGCCCAGGGGATGGTTTCTACGAGCAGTACTTC.

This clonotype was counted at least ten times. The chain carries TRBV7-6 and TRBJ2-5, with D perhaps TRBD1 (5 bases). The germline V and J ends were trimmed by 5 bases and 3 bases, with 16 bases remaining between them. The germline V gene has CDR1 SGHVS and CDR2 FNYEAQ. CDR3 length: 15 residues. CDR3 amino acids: CASSRWVGAKETQYF. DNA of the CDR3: TGTGCCAGCAGCCGATGGGTAGGGGCGAAAGAGACCCAGTACTTC.

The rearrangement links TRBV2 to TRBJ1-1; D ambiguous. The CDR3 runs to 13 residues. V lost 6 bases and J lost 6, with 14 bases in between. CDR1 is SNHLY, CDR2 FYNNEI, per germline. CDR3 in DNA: TGTGCCAGCAGGTCCGGGTTGGCCGCTGAAGCTTTCTTT. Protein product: CASRSGLAAEAFF.

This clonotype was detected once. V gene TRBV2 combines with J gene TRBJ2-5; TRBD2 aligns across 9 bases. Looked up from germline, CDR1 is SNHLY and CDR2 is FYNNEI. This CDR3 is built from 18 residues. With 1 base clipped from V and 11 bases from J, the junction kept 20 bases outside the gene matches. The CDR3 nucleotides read TGTGCCAGCAGTGAAGGACCCCCCTGGGCTAGCGGGATTGATGAGCAGTACTTC. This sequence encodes CASSEGPPWASGIDEQYF. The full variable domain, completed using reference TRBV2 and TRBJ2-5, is EPEVTQTPSHQVTQMGQEVILRCVPISNHLYFYWYRQILGQKVEFLVSFYNNEISEKSEIFDDQFSVERPDGSNFTLKIRSTKLEDSAMYFCASSEGPPWASGIDEQYFGPGTRLLVL.

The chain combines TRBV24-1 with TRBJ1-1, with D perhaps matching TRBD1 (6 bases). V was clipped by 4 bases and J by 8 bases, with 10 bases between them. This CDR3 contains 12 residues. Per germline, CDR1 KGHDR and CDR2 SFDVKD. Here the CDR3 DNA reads TGTGCCACCAGTGACTCAGACAGGGAAGCTTTCTTT. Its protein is CATSDSDREAFF.